This T cell receptor beta chain was identified during a study of cytomegalovirus exposure and HLA in healthy donors. General study results and limits: The authors later linked a missense DCLRE1C variant to TCR beta V- and J-gene trimming. Among TCR beta chains, those listed as cytomegalovirus-associated numbered fewer than 200. Exclusion applied to some V segments, including TRBV6-2 and TRBV6-3, as they were indistinguishable. Most observed TCR sequences were rare, whereas some public TCRs were detected in many donors.

A multiplex PCR was run with 60 Vbeta primers and 13 Jbeta primers. Method: immunoSEQ multiplex PCR; TCRdb's copy keeps in-frame clones and lacks some. The table includes 80,000 to 95,000 clones, roughly 80% detected once. Turning to this clone: Its specificity is unknown. A junction boundary mismatches the germline segment, possibly from a read error.

This CDR3 is 12 amino acids long. Germline CDR1 and CDR2: SGHTA and FQGNSA. Sequenced input: PBMCs. This chain links TRBV7-2 with TRBJ2-3; D remains ambiguous. The sequence was collected from a woman aged 35 to 49 in good health and CMV-seropositive. CDR3 protein: CAGSPYTDTQYF. The CDR3 bases are TGTGCCGGCAGCCCTTACACAGATACGCAGTATTTT.